This entry lists 4 T cell receptor beta chains sequenced from one sample in a study of early T cells in non-severe SARS-CoV-2 infection. TCRdb re-analysed the 5' RACE reads in MiXCR, keeping a single row per CDR3 protein. The table includes some 60,000 distinct CDR3 sequences, roughly 9.7% detected once. The sequencing sample was made of whole blood. These receptors were obtained from an adult who was a healthcare worker with PCR-confirmed SARS-CoV-2 infection or an uninfected control (not recorded which).

This clonotype was counted at least ten times. The J gene is TRBJ2-7, the V gene TRBV7-9, with 11 bases lining up with TRBD2. J gave up 4 bases and V 0 bases, and 5 bases lay outside the gene matches. The CDR3 extends over 16 amino acids. Germline lookup yields CDR1 SEHNR and CDR2 FQNEAQ (reference sequence). CDR3: CASSLAVGLAAYEQYF. Here the CDR3 DNA reads TGTGCCAGCAGCTTAGCTGTGGGACTAGCGGCTTACGAGCAGTACTTC.

This clonotype was counted at least ten times. J is TRBJ2-7 and V is TRBV7-2; D is unresolved. The germline V gene has CDR1 SGHTA and CDR2 FQGNSA. Trimming left V 1 base short and J 1 base short, with 8 bases between. CDR3 length: 14 residues. The chain's CDR3 is CASSLVGGSYEQYF. CDR3 bases: TGTGCCAGCAGCTTAGTGGGCGGTTCCTACGAGCAGTACTTC.

This clonotype was counted at least ten times. The chain uses TRBV6-1 and TRBJ1-5, with D uncertain. The CDR3 consists of 10 residues. V lost 6 bases to trimming and J lost 7 bases, with 4 bases between them. The V gene's germline CDR1 is MNHNS and CDR2 SASEGT. CDR3 DNA: TGTGCCAGCAGCGGACAGCCCCAGCATTTT. This sequence encodes CASSGQPQHF.

In this sample, this clonotype turned up a few times. The rearrangement joins TRBV6-1 to TRBJ1-5, with TRBD1 as a possible D gene (5 bases). CDR1 is MNHNS and CDR2 is SASEGT in the germline V gene. V shed 3 bases and J shed 11 bases, with 20 bases lying between them. The CDR3 extends over 15 amino acids. The CDR3 loop is CASSEGRGAKSAQHF. The CDR3 region has the DNA TGTGCCAGCAGTGAGGGGAGGGGAGCAAAATCAGCCCAGCATTTT.